This entry describes one T cell receptor (beta chain). Its antigen is currently unknown. With 0 bases removed from V and 2 bases from J, the gap between germline ends came to 11 bases. The CDR3 has 15 amino acids. CDR1 and CDR2 (germline): SGDLS, YYNGEE. This entry is derived from a study of OX40 agonist ivuxolimab in advanced cancers. Across the study: Participants averaged around 60 years of age (range about 23 to 80) and were roughly 80% male. Study-level results: Averaging showed that CD8+ T cells had more expanded clones than CD4+ did.

A history of autoimmune disease or systemic immunosuppression excluded patients. Method: immunoSEQ multiplex PCR; TCRdb's copy keeps in-frame clones and lacks some. Of some 96,000 clones in the sample, about 80% were seen once. The sample in question was CD4+ or CD8+ T cells sorted from blood, obtained in a trial of the OX40 agonist ivuxolimab. This sequence joins TRBV9 and TRBJ1-1, with D maybe TRBD1 (5 bases). This TCR was sampled from an adult with an advanced solid tumor such as melanoma, head and neck, liver or kidney cancer. Written as DNA, the CDR3 is TGTGCCAGCAGCGTAGCAGGGTCGGGAAACACTGAAGCTTTCTTT. Translating it yields CASSVAGSGNTEAFF. Together with reference TRBV9 and TRBJ1-1, the CDR3 gives the full variable domain: DSGVTQTPKHLITATGQRVTLRCSPRSGDLSVYWYQQSLDQGLQFLIQYYNGEERAKGNILERFSAQQFPDLHSELNLSSLELGDSALYFCASSVAGSGNTEAFFGQGTRLTVV.